These 20 T cell receptor beta chains were all obtained from the same sample, sequenced in a study of blood T cell repertoires in COVID-19. Here immunoSEQ multiplex PCR was the method, and the copy in TCRdb shows in-frame clones only, minus some. Of some 35,000 clones listed, 83% are singletons. Source material: peripheral blood. The origin of the receptors is a middle-aged man with acute or convalescent COVID-19.

The rearrangement uses TRBV30 and TRBJ1-2; tentative D call: TRBD1 (5 bases). CDR3 length: 15 amino acids. V dropped 2 bases and J dropped 4 bases, with 17 bases sitting between them. Germline-derived CDR1 and CDR2 are GTSNPN and SVGIG (reference sequence). The CDR3 coding sequence is TGTGCCTGGAGTCGTGGAGGGGATGAATCCTATGGCTACACCTTC. It is translated as CAWSRGGDESYGYTF.

The chain is built from TRBV6-5 and TRBJ2-5, with 11 bases matching TRBD1. The CDR3 has 15 residues. V lost 4 bases to trimming and J lost 5 bases; unmatched junction nucleotides: 6. The germline gives CDR1 MNHEY, CDR2 SVGAGI. CDR3 sequence: CASSLGQGAWETQYF. The CDR3 bases are TGTGCCAGCAGTTTAGGACAGGGGGCATGGGAGACCCAGTACTTC.

The gene calls are TRBV9 and TRBJ2-1; 9 bases agree with TRBD1. With V trimmed by 4 bases and J by 2 bases, 4 bases remained unmatched. CDR3 size: 15 residues. CDR1 and CDR2 from the germline V gene are SGDLS and YYNGEE. The CDR3 sequence: CASSTQGATYNEQFF. The CDR3 nucleotides read TGTGCCAGCAGCACACAGGGGGCCACCTACAATGAGCAGTTCTTC.

This clone has a handful of counts. The chain uses TRBV2 and TRBJ2-2, with 15 positions matching TRBD2. The CDR3 length is 16 residues. The ends lost 4 bases at V and 6 bases at J; junction bases unmatched: 3. Germline CDR1 SNHLY, CDR2 FYNNEI. The chain's CDR3 is CASSGTSGGAAGELFF. The CDR3 DNA reads TGTGCCAGCAGTGGGACTAGCGGGGGGGCCGCCGGGGAGCTGTTTTTT.

This clone appeared once. This rearrangement joins TRBV7-6 to TRBJ2-3; TRBD1 matches 8 bases. Per the germline V gene, CDR1 is SGHVS and CDR2 is FNYEAQ. There are 16 residues in the CDR3. J lost 5 bases, V lost 0 bases, and 7 bases had no gene match. The CDR3 DNA follows: TGTGCCAGCAGCTTAGCGCGTCTACAGGGGGAAGATACGCAGTATTTT. It is translated as CASSLARLQGEDTQYF.

The genes are TRBV30 and TRBJ2-2; D is undetermined. The CDR3 spans 14 residues. CDR1 GTSNPN and CDR2 SVGIG come from the germline V gene (reference sequence). V was cut by 2 bases and J by 1 base, with 8 bases left in between. The CDR3 bases are TGTGCCTGGAGTAAACCAGGGAACACCGGGGAGCTGTTTTTT. The encoded protein is CAWSKPGNTGELFF.

The rearrangement links TRBV29-1 to TRBJ1-2; 9 nucleotides align to TRBD1. Germline CDR1 reads SQVTM; CDR2 reads ANQGSEA. The CDR3 is made up of 13 amino acids. Germline trimming cut 6 bases from V and 4 bases from J; bases unmatched to any gene: 6. The DNA of the CDR3 is TGCAGCGTCGCGGACAGGGGCGGCTATGGCTACACCTTC. It encodes CSVADRGGYGYTF.

By sample share, this clone is medium-sized. The V gene is TRBV9, the J gene TRBJ1-6; TRBD1 matches at 7 bases. This CDR3 region has 14 residues. With V trimmed by 3 bases and J by 5 bases, 2 bases remained unmatched. Germline V lookup: CDR1 SGDLS, CDR2 YYNGEE. The CDR3 DNA sequence: TGTGCCAGCAGCGAGGGGGCAAATAATTCACCCCTCCACTTT. This encodes CASSEGANNSPLHF.

The V gene is TRBV12-3 or TRBV12-4, the J gene TRBJ2-7; TRBD2 matches 8 bases. After removal of 6 bases from V and 2 bases from J, the junction contained 3 bases not matched to a gene. The CDR3 spans 13 residues. Here the CDR3 reads CASRPGGPYEQYF. CDR3 sequence (DNA): TGTGCCAGCAGGCCGGGAGGGCCCTACGAGCAGTACTTC.

This chain uses TRBV19 with TRBJ2-3, with 10 bases lining up with TRBD2. V trimming: 0 bases; J trimming: 0 bases; junction bases outside the gene matches: 6. There are 18 residues in the CDR3. Germline values: CDR1 LNHDA, CDR2 SQIVND (reference sequence). CDR3 nucleotide sequence: TGTGCCAGTAGTATAGAGTTCCCACTAGCGGGAAGCACAGATACGCAGTATTTT. Protein product: CASSIEFPLAGSTDTQYF.

The chain joins TRBV6-5 to TRBJ1-6; tentative D call: TRBD1 (5 bases). The CDR3 totals 14 residues. V was pared by 9 bases and J by 4 bases, with 13 bases between. The germline gives CDR1 MNHEY, CDR2 SVGAGI. This CDR3 reads CASWVGGYNSPLHF. The CDR3 region has the DNA TGTGCCAGTTGGGTCGGGGGGTATAATTCACCCCTCCACTTT.

V and J are TRBV5-1 and TRBJ2-3; 8 bases align to TRBD2. This CDR3 comprises 15 residues. CDR1 and CDR2 (germline): SGHRS, YFSETQ. The V segment lost 0 bases and the J segment 4 bases; nucleotides outside the gene matches: 4. The CDR3: CASSLATGGADTQYF. DNA of the CDR3: TGCGCCAGCAGCTTGGCTACGGGAGGGGCAGATACGCAGTATTTT.

This clone was seen only once. J is TRBJ1-2 and V is TRBV7-9, with D tentatively TRBD1 (6 bases). This CDR3 is built from 15 residues. Germline V gives CDR1 SEHNR, CDR2 FQNEAQ (reference sequence). Trimming took off 3 bases at V and 4 bases at J, with 15 bases between the two ends. The CDR3 spells CASSFPGHEAYGYTF. The CDR3 DNA is TGTGCCAGCAGCTTTCCGGGACATGAGGCCTATGGCTACACCTTC.

The chain employs TRBV7-2 and TRBJ1-1; TRBD1 aligns across 7 bases. Germline V gene sequence: CDR1 SGHTA, CDR2 FQGNSA. The J segment lost 7 bases and the V segment lost 1 base, leaving 3 bases of the junction unmatched. The CDR3 totals 13 residues. CDR3 in DNA: TGTGCCAGCAGCTTAGGGGCAGGGGGTGAAGCTTTCTTT. It encodes CASSLGAGGEAFF.

This chain uses TRBV7-8 with TRBJ2-3, with 7 bases that match TRBD1. This CDR3 spans 15 amino acids. The V segment lost 5 bases and the J segment 0 bases; nucleotides outside the gene matches: 5. Germline CDR1 reads SGHVS; CDR2 reads FQNEAQ. CDR3 amino acids: CASSNQGVSTDTQYF. The CDR3 region has the DNA TGTGCCAGCAGCAATCAGGGGGTTAGCACAGATACGCAGTATTTT. Variable domain in full (rest from reference TRBV7-8 and TRBJ2-3): GAGVSQSPRYKVAKRGQDVALRCDPISGHVSLFWYQQALGQGPEFLTYFQNEAQLDKSGLPSDRFFAERPEGSVSTLKIQRTQQEDSAVYLCASSNQGVSTDTQYFGPGTRLTVL.

The gene calls are TRBV9 and TRBJ2-4; 7 bases line up with TRBD1. Germline V gene lookup returns CDR1 SGDLS and CDR2 YYNGEE. J was trimmed by 7 bases and V by 4 bases; bases with no gene match: 8. The CDR3 sequence is 14 residues long. The CDR3: CASSQNRGGNIQYF. CDR3 bases: TGTGCCAGCAGCCAAAACAGGGGCGGTAACATTCAGTACTTC.

This chain connects TRBV19 to TRBJ1-2; the D is unclear. CDR3 length equals 14 residues. In germline, CDR1 is LNHDA, CDR2 SQIVND (reference sequence). Trimming cost V 3 bases and J 4 bases, with 12 bases left between them. CDR3 coding DNA: TGTGCCAGTAGTATCGGACGGGATTTCTATGGCTACACCTTC. It encodes CASSIGRDFYGYTF.

The chain is built from TRBV7-3 and TRBJ2-1; maybe TRBD1 (6 bases). CDR1 is SGHTA and CDR2 is FQGTGA in the germline V gene. CDR3 length equals 12 residues. V was shortened by 5 bases and J by 7 bases, with 9 bases between the two germline ends. For the CDR3, the DNA is TGTGCCAGCAGCCCAACAGGGAATGAGCAGTTCTTC. This translates into CASSPTGNEQFF.

This clone occurred once. V is TRBV5-1 and J is TRBJ2-2; TRBD1 might be the D (6 bases). Germline V gene sequence: CDR1 SGHRS, CDR2 YFSETQ. V dropped 4 bases and J dropped 4 bases, with 17 bases sitting between them. This CDR3 comprises 16 residues. The CDR3 coding sequence is TGCGCCAGCAGCCCTATTGCAACAGGGACCACCGGGGAGCTGTTTTTT. Its translation is CASSPIATGTTGELFF. Complete variable domain (other parts from reference TRBV5-1 and TRBJ2-2): KAGVTQTPRYLIKTRGQQVTLSCSPISGHRSVSWYQQTPGQGLQFLFEYFSETQRNKGNFPGRFSGRQFSNSRSEMNVSTLELGDSALYLCASSPIATGTTGELFFGEGSRLTVL.

The rearrangement uses TRBV15 and TRBJ1-4; D perhaps matches TRBD1 (5 bases). This CDR3 contains 17 residues. Per the germline V gene, CDR1 is LNHNV and CDR2 is YYDKDF (reference sequence). V lost 0 bases, J lost 4 bases, and 15 bases lay in between. CDR3 DNA: TGTGCCACCAGCAGAGATCCGGGACTGGCCTTTAATGAAAAACTGTTTTTT. Amino acids: CATSRDPGLAFNEKLFF.